The 29 T cell receptor beta chains presented below share a single source sample, sequenced in a study of OX40 agonist ivuxolimab in advanced cancers. Profiling relied on immunoSEQ multiplex PCR, and the TCRdb table lists in-frame clones only, not all of them. The sample lists over 65,000 clones, 85% to 95% occurring once. This specimen was CD4+ or CD8+ T cells sorted from blood, taken in a trial of the OX40 agonist ivuxolimab. These receptors were obtained from an adult with an advanced solid tumor such as melanoma, head and neck, liver or kidney cancer.

This chain links TRBV28 with TRBJ1-1; 8 bases align to TRBD1. Germline V gene sequence: CDR1 MDHEN, CDR2 SYDVKM. V trimming: 6 bases; J trimming: 3 bases; junction bases outside the gene matches: 6. There are 14 residues in the CDR3. The CDR3 DNA reads as TGTGCCAGCAGGCAAACAGGGGGGTACACTGAAGCTTTCTTT. As protein: CASRQTGGYTEAFF.

The chain carries TRBV19 and TRBJ2-7; D gene uncertain. V was shortened by 3 bases and J by 3 bases, with 9 bases between the two germline ends. The CDR3 runs to 13 residues. Germline V gene lookup returns CDR1 LNHDA and CDR2 SQIVND (reference sequence). CDR3 DNA sequence: TGTGCCAGTAGTATTGGGCCGAACTACGAGCAGTACTTC. Translating it yields CASSIGPNYEQYF.

The V gene is TRBV5-1, the J gene TRBJ2-3, with D perhaps TRBD1 or TRBD2 (5 bases each). Per the germline V gene, CDR1 is SGHRS and CDR2 is YFSETQ. Deletions cut 4 bases from V and 4 bases from J, with 19 bases between. CDR3 length: 16 residues. The DNA for the CDR3 is TGCGCCAGCAGCCCCGCAGGGACCGCGGGTCCAGATACGCAGTATTTT. Translating gives CASSPAGTAGPDTQYF. Filled out from reference TRBV5-1 and TRBJ2-3, the complete variable domain reads KAGVTQTPRYLIKTRGQQVTLSCSPISGHRSVSWYQQTPGQGLQFLFEYFSETQRNKGNFPGRFSGRQFSNSRSEMNVSTLELGDSALYLCASSPAGTAGPDTQYFGPGTRLTVL.

This sequence joins TRBV5-1 and TRBJ1-1; D perhaps matches TRBD1 (6 bases). This CDR3 contains 15 residues. The V and J ends lost 0 bases and 1 base respectively, with 10 bases between them. The germline CDR1 and CDR2 sequences are SGHRS and YFSETQ. The CDR3 sequence is CASSLGGPRNTEAFF. The CDR3 DNA reads as TGCGCCAGCAGCTTGGGGGGGCCGAGGAACACTGAAGCTTTCTTT.

The chain employs TRBV6-5 and TRBJ2-2; TRBD1 or TRBD2 may be the D gene (7 bases each). CDR3 length equals 15 residues. Trimming shortened V by 2 bases and J by 4 bases, and 11 bases separated the two germline ends. CDR1 and CDR2 from the germline V gene are MNHEY and SVGAGI. The chain's CDR3 is CASSYGRGGTGELFF. The CDR3 DNA reads TGTGCCAGCAGTTACGGCAGGGGGGGCACCGGGGAGCTGTTTTTT.

This rearrangement joins TRBV29-1 to TRBJ2-2; D is unclear. The CDR3 spans 10 residues. The V and J ends lost 3 bases and 6 bases respectively, with 2 bases between them. Germline values: CDR1 SQVTM, CDR2 ANQGSEA. As DNA, the CDR3 is TGCAGCGTTGAGGCCGGGGAGCTGTTTTTT. Translated, it gives CSVEAGELFF.

This clone was seen a few times. The chain is built from TRBV5-1 and TRBJ2-5, with 9 bases that match TRBD1. After removal of 4 bases from V and 4 bases from J, the junction contained 5 bases not matched to a gene. The CDR3 sequence is 14 residues long. Germline V gene data show CDR1 as SGHRS and CDR2 as YFSETQ. Here the CDR3 DNA reads TGCGCCAGCAGCCCACAGGGGGCGGGAGAGACCCAGTACTTC. As protein: CASSPQGAGETQYF.

V is TRBV4-3 and J is TRBJ2-3; 11 bases line up with TRBD2. This CDR3 comprises 16 residues. V gave up 0 bases and J gave up 4 bases; unmatched junction bases: 3. Germline lookup yields CDR1 LGHNA and CDR2 YSLEER. The CDR3 reads CASSQDLAGGADTQYF. The CDR3 DNA sequence: TGCGCCAGCAGCCAAGATTTAGCGGGGGGGGCAGATACGCAGTATTTT.

The genes are TRBV5-5 and TRBJ1-6; D is unclear. The V end lost 4 bases, the J end lost 8 bases, and 13 bases lay between the germline ends. This CDR3 has 14 amino acids. CDR1 SGHKS and CDR2 YYEKEE come from the germline V gene (reference sequence). CDR3 in DNA: TGTGCCAGCAGCCCCGGGCATTCCGATTCACCCCTCCACTTT. Its protein is CASSPGHSDSPLHF. The variable domain in full, completed from reference TRBV5-5 and TRBJ1-6, reads DAGVTQSPTHLIKTRGQQVTLRCSPISGHKSVSWYQQVLGQGPQFIFQYYEKEERGRGNFPDRFSARQFPNYSSELNVNALLLGDSALYLCASSPGHSDSPLHFGNGTRLTVT.

The chain carries TRBV5-4 and TRBJ1-6; a weak D match, TRBD1 (6 bases). The CDR3 loop spans 15 amino acids. With 0 bases removed from V and 7 bases from J, the gap between germline ends came to 11 bases. Germline values: CDR1 SGHNT, CDR2 YYREEE (reference sequence). The DNA for the CDR3 is TGTGCCAGCAGCTTGGCTGGACAGCCCAATTCACCCCTCCACTTT. Amino acids: CASSLAGQPNSPLHF.

The CDR3 here is CASSTGVGRVGVGNQPQHF. The CDR3 DNA sequence: TGTGCCAGTAGTACGGGCGTAGGCAGGGTGGGAGTTGGCAATCAGCCCCAGCATTTT. V is TRBV19 and J is TRBJ1-5; possible D gene TRBD1, 5 bases. In germline, CDR1 is LNHDA, CDR2 SQIVND (reference sequence). V lost 4 bases and J 2 bases, leaving 24 bases between the germline ends. The length of the CDR3 is 19 residues.

The chain is built from TRBV28 and TRBJ2-2; D gene uncertain. The CDR3 is 14 amino acids. Germline loops: CDR1 MDHEN, CDR2 SYDVKM. Trimming cost V 3 bases and J 2 bases, with 7 bases left between them. The CDR3 DNA reads as TGTGCCAGCAGTTTGTACAGCAACACCGGGGAGCTGTTTTTT. Amino acids: CASSLYSNTGELFF.

The CDR3 here is CASSILGPQGSQAYTQYF. CDR3 DNA sequence: TGTGCCAGTAGTATCCTTGGCCCACAGGGGTCACAGGCGTATACGCAGTATTTT. The chain is built from TRBV19 and TRBJ2-3, with 7 bases fitting TRBD1. This CDR3 has 18 amino acids. V lost 3 bases and J lost 7; bases outside the gene matches: 19. The germline gives CDR1 LNHDA, CDR2 SQIVND (reference sequence).

The chain joins TRBV27 to TRBJ2-2, with D perhaps matching TRBD1 (6 bases). This CDR3 has 13 amino acids. V dropped 2 bases and J dropped 7 bases, with 8 bases sitting between them. The germline V gene encodes CDR1 MNHEY and CDR2 SMNVEV (reference sequence). For the CDR3, the DNA is TGTGCCAGCAGTTTACAGGGGAGCGGGGAGCTGTTTTTT. This translates into CASSLQGSGELFF.

The chain carries TRBV28 and TRBJ2-5; D might be TRBD2 (5 bases). Germline values: CDR1 MDHEN, CDR2 SYDVKM. The V end was cut by 4 bases, the J end by 5 bases, with 17 bases between. The CDR3 is 15 residues long. The CDR3 is CASSSFSGIGETQYF. The CDR3 DNA follows: TGTGCCAGCAGTTCCTTCTCGGGAATCGGGGAGACCCAGTACTTC.

V is TRBV4-1 and J is TRBJ2-7; D gene uncertain. Trimming shortened V by 2 bases and J by 2 bases, and 10 bases separated the two germline ends. CDR3 length: 14 amino acids. CDR1 MGHRA and CDR2 YSYEKL come from the germline V gene. CDR3 coding DNA: TGCGCCAGCAGCCAATCGAGCAGTACCTACGAGCAGTACTTC. Its translation is CASSQSSSTYEQYF.

CDR3 in amino acids: CASSPQSDTQYF. The CDR3 DNA sequence: TGTGCCAGCAGCCCCCAGTCAGATACGCAGTATTTT. This chain joins TRBV7-3 and TRBJ2-3; D call uncertain. Germline lookup yields CDR1 SGHTA and CDR2 FQGTGA. The CDR3 runs 12 residues. The V gene lost 5 bases and the J gene lost 4 bases, with 7 bases spanning the gap.

The chain uses TRBV2 and TRBJ2-7; D not certain. Deletions cut 4 bases from V and 0 bases from J, with 13 bases between. CDR3 length: 15 residues. Per the germline V gene, CDR1 is SNHLY and CDR2 is FYNNEI. This chain's CDR3 is CASSVGGSRSYEQYF. The CDR3 DNA sequence: TGTGCCAGCAGTGTGGGCGGCTCCCGCTCCTACGAGCAGTACTTC.

The rearrangement uses TRBV5-1 and TRBJ2-7; the match to TRBD2 covers 16 bases. V shed 3 bases and J 3 bases; nucleotides not matched to a gene: 6. Per the germline V gene, CDR1 is SGHRS and CDR2 is YFSETQ. The CDR3 is made up of 17 amino acids. This CDR3 is CASSSGLAGGPGYEQYF. CDR3 nucleotides: TGCGCCAGCAGCTCGGGACTAGCGGGAGGGCCGGGCTACGAGCAGTACTTC.

The chain carries TRBV7-8 and TRBJ2-1; D uncertain. CDR3 length equals 12 residues. The V gene's germline CDR1 is SGHVS and CDR2 FQNEAQ. V gave up 0 bases and J gave up 7 bases, with 4 bases separating them. CDR3: CASSLAKNEQFF. The CDR3 nucleotides are TGTGCCAGCAGCTTAGCGAAAAATGAGCAGTTCTTC.

The rearrangement uses TRBV6-5 and TRBJ2-5, with D possibly matching TRBD2 (7 bases). CDR1 and CDR2 (germline): MNHEY, SVGAGI. V was trimmed by 2 bases and J by 5 bases, leaving 12 bases between them. The CDR3 covers 14 residues. CDR3 protein: CASSYPGGQETQYF. DNA for the CDR3: TGTGCCAGCAGTTACCCCGGGGGGCAGGAGACCCAGTACTTC.

The chain is built from TRBV7-3 and TRBJ2-1; D is undetermined. This CDR3 is built from 16 residues. CDR1 and CDR2 (germline): SGHTA, FQGTGA. Deletions cut 2 bases from V and 5 bases from J, with 16 bases between. The CDR3 here is CASSLSYGFTNNEQFF. The CDR3 nucleotides are TGTGCCAGCAGCTTATCTTACGGCTTTACGAACAATGAGCAGTTCTTC.

V usage is TRBV5-4 and J usage is TRBJ2-7; D unresolved. The CDR3 is made up of 13 amino acids. Germline-derived CDR1 and CDR2 are SGHNT and YYREEE (reference sequence). V gave up 4 bases and J gave up 0 bases, with 8 bases separating them. The CDR3 spells CASSLTLSYEQYF. CDR3 nucleotides: TGTGCCAGCAGCCTAACCCTCTCCTACGAGCAGTACTTC. The full variable domain, with the rest looked up from reference TRBV5-4 and TRBJ2-7, is ETGVTQSPTHLIKTRGQQVTLRCSSQSGHNTVSWYQQALGQGPQFIFQYYREEENGRGNFPPRFSGLQFPNYSSELNVNALELDDSALYLCASSLTLSYEQYFGPGTRLTVT.

The chain couples TRBV5-1 to TRBJ2-1, with 7 bases identical to TRBD1. The CDR3 is made up of 14 amino acids. CDR1 is SGHRS and CDR2 is YFSETQ in the germline V gene. V shed 4 bases and J 10 bases; nucleotides not matched to a gene: 11. CDR3 nucleotide sequence: TGCGCCAGCAGCCCAGGGGGAAGGTCGTACGAGCAGTTCTTC. This sequence encodes CASSPGGRSYEQFF.

This clone was observed a few times. This chain connects TRBV9 to TRBJ1-3; no clear D. The germline V and J ends were trimmed by 0 bases and 0 bases, with 7 bases remaining between them. Germline CDR1 and CDR2: SGDLS and YYNGEE. The CDR3 is made up of 15 amino acids. CDR3 nucleotides: TGTGCCAGCAGCGTAGCTGGAATCTCTGGAAACACCATATATTTT. It is translated as CASSVAGISGNTIYF.

This chain links TRBV7-9 with TRBJ2-3; no definite D call. The CDR3 sequence is 16 residues long. Germline V CDR1 and CDR2: SEHNR, FQNEAQ (reference sequence). V lost 2 bases, J lost 8 bases, and 20 bases lay in between. The CDR3 here is CASSLRSISSEATQYF. The CDR3, as DNA: TGTGCCAGCAGCTTAAGGTCCATATCGTCCGAAGCTACGCAGTATTTT. The full variable domain, completed using reference TRBV7-9 and TRBJ2-3, is DTGVSQNPRHKITKRGQNVTFRCDPISEHNRLYWYRQTLGQGPEFLTYFQNEAQLEKSRLLSDRFSAERPKGSFSTLEIQRTEQGDSAMYLCASSLRSISSEATQYFGPGTRLTVL.

This chain uses TRBV14 with TRBJ2-1, with a weak D call TRBD2 (6 bases). The CDR3 spans 15 residues. V was pared by 2 bases and J by 0 bases, with 8 bases between. The germline CDR1 and CDR2 sequences are SGHDN and FVKESK. CDR3 loop: CASSQPGLSYNEQFF. The CDR3 nucleotides read TGTGCCAGCAGCCAACCGGGACTCTCCTACAATGAGCAGTTCTTC.

The CDR3 is CASSYQGASTEAFF. CDR3 in DNA: TGTGCCAGCAGTTACCAGGGGGCGAGCACTGAAGCTTTCTTT. The chain links TRBV6-5 to TRBJ1-1; TRBD1 matches 8 bases. This CDR3 is 14 amino acids long. The V segment lost 2 bases and the J segment 4 bases; nucleotides outside the gene matches: 3. CDR1 MNHEY and CDR2 SVGAGI come from the germline V gene.

The V gene is TRBV27, the J gene TRBJ1-6, with 11 bases that match TRBD1. CDR1 and CDR2 (germline): MNHEY, SMNVEV (reference sequence). With 8 bases clipped from V and 5 bases from J, the junction kept 11 bases outside the gene matches. This CDR3 comprises 17 residues. CDR3 sequence: CASRDRGSGPNNSPLHF. In nucleotides, the CDR3 is TGTGCCAGCCGGGACAGGGGGAGTGGCCCTAATAATTCACCCCTCCACTTT.